This TCR beta chain was identified in a study of Graves' ophthalmopathy and Graves' hyperthyroidism. General study results and limits: The model forecast ophthalmopathy progression, reaching 70.59% sensitivity and 72.22% specificity. Clonotypes were expanded in thyroid at above 0.001 frequency, and most also appeared in blood.

Transcripts of RNA were the source for amplifying TCR beta CDR3 regions. The workflow started with a first-round RT-PCR run with HTBI primers and then moved on to a second-round multiplex PCR. TCRdb analysed the multiplex PCR reads with MiXCR anew, one entry per CDR3 protein. This table has 200,000 to 250,000 distinct CDR3 sequences, around a fifth appearing once. This clonotype was found many times. The antigen remains undetermined. The CDR3 totals 14 residues. The V end lost 2 bases, the J end lost 4 bases, and 9 bases lay between the germline ends. Germline CDR1 is MNHEY and CDR2 is SVGAGI. Exclusion applied to patients with other autoimmune diseases, uncontrolled infections, pregnancy or lactation. The PBMC fraction was derived from 9.5 to 10 ml of fresh peripheral blood.

The sequencing sample was made of peripheral blood. The TCR sequence derives from a woman in her forties or fifties with Graves' ophthalmopathy. V usage is TRBV6-5 and J usage is TRBJ1-3; D unclear. DNA of the CDR3: TGTGCCAGCAGTTACGCGGGGTCCGGAAACACCATATATTTT. As protein: CASSYAGSGNTIYF.